The sequence of this TCR beta chain was determined in a study of early stage breast cancer tumors. Each sample had two DNA replicates, about 0.5 ug blood or around 1.4 ug tissue. TCRdb's table, derived via immunoSEQ multiplex PCR, lists solely in-frame clones and lacks some. The sample comprises tens of thousands of clones, approximately 80% of which are singletons, and approximately 3.6% rests with the top ten. Of note for this clone: Antigen: not known.

Study conclusions and caveats: Compared with adjacent normal breast, tumors showed 2 to 2.5-fold denser, more clonal T cells. Tumor and normal breast were distinguished via blood comparison in most of the 16 patients. Most shared enriched TCRB sequences were commonly generated ones.

This CDR3 contains 11 residues. CDR1 and CDR2 from the germline V gene are MNHEY and SVGAGI. The gene calls are TRBV6-5 and TRBJ2-5, with 7 positions matching TRBD2. The sample was blood. This clonotype was sampled from a person younger than 45 with breast cancer. In nucleotides, the CDR3 is TGTGCGGCGGGAGTACAAGAGACCCAGTACTTC. It specifies CAAGVQETQYF.